This TCR beta chain originates from a study of blood T cell repertoires in COVID-19. Across the whole study: Collection of acute and convalescent COVID-19 samples took place in the United States, Italy and Spain. PBMCs, B-cell-depleted T cells, or T cells provided the cDNA or gDNA that made up the material.

The CDR3 extends over 15 amino acids. CDR1 and CDR2 from the germline V gene are SEHNR and FQNEAQ (reference sequence). The ends were cut back, 4 bases at V and 4 bases at J, with 16 bases in the middle. Per the authors' pipeline: Reference gene primer amplification in the assay estimated nucleated cell counts. The table came from immunoSEQ multiplex PCR; TCRdb's copy has only in-frame clones and leaves some out. That table furnishes V, J and clone size, whereas the DNA furnished D and trimming. The sample records under 95,000 clones, about 87% being singletons. Sequencing input: peripheral blood. The V call is TRBV7-9, the J call TRBJ1-2, with D hard to call. This receptor was identified in a man between 40 and 49 years old with acute or convalescent COVID-19. The CDR3 region has the DNA TGTGCCAGCAGCTCAGACACTGAGGGTAGCTATGGCTACACCTTC. This codes for CASSSDTEGSYGYTF.